This T cell receptor beta chain was sequenced during a study of cytomegalovirus exposure and HLA in healthy donors. Study-level background: Earlier results showed roughly 120 million unique TCR beta sequences derived from about 179 million T cells.

This clone was seen a handful of times. Germline CDR1 and CDR2: SGHTS and YDEGEE. The V end was cut by 4 bases, the J end by 6 bases, with 14 bases between. The CDR3 has 14 amino acids. PCR was performed using 60 Vbeta and 13 Jbeta primers. The assay was immunoSEQ multiplex PCR, and TCRdb's table has in-frame clones only and misses some. The sample yields some 110,000 clones, around 61% seen once. The sample was PBMCs. The J gene is TRBJ2-1, the V gene TRBV5-8; no clear D. The receptor was derived from a woman aged 25 to 39 in good health and CMV-seronegative. CDR3 DNA: TGTGCCAGCAGCCCAGAGACATATCCCAATGAGCAGTTCTTC. It encodes CASSPETYPNEQFF.